Below are 20 T cell receptor beta chains sequenced from a single sample in a study of blood T cell repertoires in COVID-19. The method was immunoSEQ multiplex PCR; TCRdb's version includes in-frame clones alone and lacks a portion of them. The data show 200,000 to 250,000 clones, with about nine tenths seen just once and 3.1% held by the top ten. Material for sequencing was PBMCs or T cells enriched from blood (not recorded which). Receptors originate from a woman between 50 and 59 years old in a cohort exposed to, infected with or recovered from COVID-19 (not recorded which).

The V call is TRBV4-2, the J call TRBJ1-1; TRBD1 matches at 8 bases. This CDR3 region has 15 residues. Germline V gives CDR1 LGHNA, CDR2 YNFKEQ. Trimming cost V 2 bases and J 8 bases; bases outside gene matches: 10. The CDR3 DNA reads TGTGCCAGCAGCCAAATGGAGGCAGGGGGCGTCGAAGCTTTCTTT. Translated, it gives CASSQMEAGGVEAFF.

The genes are TRBV5-8 and TRBJ1-1, with a tentative D call TRBD1 (5 bases). CDR3 size: 14 residues. From germline, CDR1 is SGHTS and CDR2 YDEGEE. V lost 0 bases and J lost 6, with 12 bases in between. The CDR3 DNA reads TGTGCCAGCAGCTTGGGCGGGGCTGGGGCTGAAGCTTTCTTT. Residues: CASSLGGAGAEAFF.

The V and J genes are TRBV7-9 and TRBJ1-5; 7 positions agree with TRBD1. J lost 4 bases, V lost 2 bases, and 5 bases had no gene match. The CDR3 has 15 amino acids. Looked up from germline, CDR1 is SEHNR and CDR2 is FQNEAQ (reference sequence). The CDR3 loop is CASSLSGDSNQPQHF. The CDR3 coding sequence is TGTGCCAGCAGCTTATCTGGGGACAGTAATCAGCCCCAGCATTTT.

The chain links TRBV28 to TRBJ2-1; no clear D. The V gene's germline CDR1 is MDHEN and CDR2 SYDVKM. CDR3 length equals 11 residues. Trimming removed 5 bases at V and 4 bases at J, with 3 bases between. The CDR3 coding sequence is TGTGCCAGCAGTCGGTACAATGAGCAGTTCTTC. Its translation: CASSRYNEQFF. Supplemented by reference TRBV28 and TRBJ2-1, the full variable domain reads DVKVTQSSRYLVKRTGEKVFLECVQDMDHENMFWYRQDPGLGLRLIYFSYDVKMKEKGDIPEGYSVSREKKERFSLILESASTNQTSMYLCASSRYNEQFFGPGTRLTVL.

The J gene is TRBJ2-1, the V gene TRBV28; 7 positions match TRBD1. The junction had 6 bases not matched to a gene; V was cut back by 7 bases and J by 0 bases. The CDR3 runs 15 residues. From germline, CDR1 is MDHEN and CDR2 SYDVKM. DNA of the CDR3: TGTGCCAGCACGAATGCAGGGGGCTCCTACAATGAGCAGTTCTTC. Encoded protein: CASTNAGGSYNEQFF.

The chain uses TRBV2 and TRBJ2-5, with 7 bases fitting TRBD2. CDR3 length equals 13 residues. Germline CDR1 SNHLY, CDR2 FYNNEI. The trim removed 8 bases at V and 5 bases at J, leaving 8 bases unmatched. In DNA, the CDR3 is TGTGCCAGCCGGGGGGACTCGGGGGAGACCCAGTACTTC. Translated: CASRGDSGETQYF.

The chain links TRBV10-3 to TRBJ1-4; the match to TRBD1 covers 10 bases. Trimming took 5 bases from V and 6 from J; bases not matched to a gene: 3. This CDR3 contains 14 residues. In germline, CDR1 is ENHRY, CDR2 SYGVKD. The CDR3 bases are TGTGCCATCAGTTCCGGGACAGGGGATGAAAAACTGTTTTTT. It encodes CAISSGTGDEKLFF.

The J gene is TRBJ2-7, the V gene TRBV3-1 (or the pseudogene TRBV3-2); D is possibly TRBD1 (5 bases). The CDR3 has 13 residues. Germline values: CDR1 LGHDT, CDR2 YNNKEL (reference sequence). The V end was cut by 4 bases, the J end by 7 bases, with 14 bases between. The DNA of the CDR3 is TGTGCCAGCAGCCTTACAGGAAACTGGGAGCAGTACTTC. Amino acids: CASSLTGNWEQYF.

The rearrangement links TRBV3-1 (or the pseudogene TRBV3-2) to TRBJ2-5; 12 bases are shared with TRBD2. The germline V gene encodes CDR1 LGHDT and CDR2 YNNKEL (reference sequence). The CDR3 sequence is 16 residues long. Trimming at V came to 4 bases and at J to 3 bases, leaving 6 bases not matched to a gene. The CDR3: CASSPRRLAGEETQYF. CDR3 nucleotides: TGTGCCAGCAGCCCCCGACGACTAGCGGGGGAAGAGACCCAGTACTTC.

This chain connects TRBV3-1 (or the pseudogene TRBV3-2) to TRBJ1-6; 7 bases agree with TRBD1. Trimming cost V 0 bases and J 1 base; bases outside gene matches: 9. Germline V gene data show CDR1 as LGHDT and CDR2 as YNNKEL (reference sequence). The CDR3 spans 19 residues. This CDR3 reads CASSQDGHRGRSYNSPLHF. CDR3 DNA sequence: TGTGCCAGCAGCCAAGACGGACACAGGGGAAGGTCCTATAATTCACCCCTCCACTTT.

The gene calls are TRBV9 and TRBJ1-1, with 9 positions matching TRBD1. In germline, CDR1 is SGDLS, CDR2 YYNGEE. The junction had 4 bases not matched to a gene; V was cut back by 4 bases and J by 3 bases. This CDR3 is 14 amino acids long. Here the CDR3 reads CASSPWDRDTEAFF. Here the CDR3 DNA reads TGTGCCAGCAGCCCCTGGGACAGGGACACTGAAGCTTTCTTT.

This chain connects TRBV29-1 to TRBJ2-3, with a tentative D call TRBD2 (7 bases). V lost 6 bases and J lost 3, with 19 bases in between. Germline assignment: CDR1 SQVTM and CDR2 ANQGSEA. CDR3 length: 15 residues. This CDR3 is CSVTRWGGVTDTQYF. As DNA, the CDR3 is TGCAGCGTCACCAGATGGGGGGGCGTGACAGATACGCAGTATTTT.

The chain has TRBV7-6 and TRBJ2-1; 10 bases map to TRBD1. Trimming removed 2 bases from V and 5 bases from J; junction bases left unmatched: 15. This CDR3 is 19 amino acids long. The germline CDR1 and CDR2 sequences are SGHVS and FNYEAQ. CDR3 sequence: CASSLRRGQGLIGNNEQFF. CDR3 bases: TGTGCCAGCAGCTTACGGAGGGGACAGGGGTTGATCGGCAACAATGAGCAGTTCTTC.

The V gene is TRBV25-1, the J gene TRBJ2-7, with D possibly TRBD1 on 6 matching bases. V shed 5 bases and J shed 2 bases, with 7 bases lying between them. Germline CDR1 and CDR2: MGHDK and SYGVNS. CDR3 length equals 12 residues. The CDR3, as DNA: TGTGCCAGCAGTAGGGACACCTACGAGCAGTACTTC. Translation: CASSRDTYEQYF.

This chain joins TRBV7-6 and TRBJ1-1; D remains ambiguous. The CDR3 is 13 amino acids. The V end lost 1 base, the J end lost 1 base, and 4 bases lay between the germline ends. Germline V gives CDR1 SGHVS, CDR2 FNYEAQ. The CDR3 region is CASSLGQNTEAFF. The CDR3 DNA reads TGTGCCAGCAGCTTAGGTCAGAACACTGAAGCTTTCTTT.

J is TRBJ1-1 and V is TRBV7-9; the D gene is possibly TRBD1 (5 bases). CDR1 SEHNR and CDR2 FQNEAQ come from the germline V gene (reference sequence). This CDR3 spans 15 amino acids. V lost 2 bases and J 2 bases, leaving 12 bases between the germline ends. The CDR3 sequence: CASSLIQGRNTEAFF. CDR3 in DNA: TGTGCCAGCAGCTTAATTCAGGGAAGAAACACTGAAGCTTTCTTT.

This chain uses TRBV10-1 with TRBJ1-2; no clear D gene. The CDR3 runs to 14 residues. Trimming pared 3 bases from V and 1 base from J, leaving 9 bases between. CDR1 and CDR2 from the germline V gene are WNHNN and SYGVQD (reference sequence). The DNA for the CDR3 is TGCGCCAGCAGTGAAGTCGAGAATAACTATGGCTACACCTTC. Protein product: CASSEVENNYGYTF.

This chain links TRBV4-1 with TRBJ2-5, with TRBD2 matching over 7 bases. The length of the CDR3 is 13 residues. Germline V CDR1 and CDR2: MGHRA, YSYEKL. The J segment lost 1 base and the V segment lost 6 bases, leaving 2 bases of the junction unmatched. In DNA, the CDR3 is TGCGCCAGCAGTCTAGCGGTCCAAGAGACCCAGTACTTC. It is translated as CASSLAVQETQYF.

The genes are TRBV3-1 (or the pseudogene TRBV3-2) and TRBJ2-2; 8 bases fit TRBD2. Looked up from germline, CDR1 is LGHDT and CDR2 is YNNKEL (reference sequence). CDR3 length: 14 residues. Losses at the gene ends were 0 bases for V and 6 bases for J; bases not matched to a gene: 0. The CDR3 spells CASSQELAAGELFF. The CDR3 DNA follows: TGTGCCAGCAGCCAAGAACTAGCGGCCGGGGAGCTGTTTTTT.

This sequence joins TRBV16 and TRBJ2-5; D is possibly TRBD1 (5 bases). The germline CDR1 and CDR2 sequences are KGHSY and FQNENV. This CDR3 is 13 amino acids long. Trimming pared 0 bases from V and 7 bases from J, leaving 9 bases between. CDR3 DNA sequence: TGTGCCAGCAGCCAATCTCCCACAGGGACCCAGTACTTC. This translates into CASSQSPTGTQYF.